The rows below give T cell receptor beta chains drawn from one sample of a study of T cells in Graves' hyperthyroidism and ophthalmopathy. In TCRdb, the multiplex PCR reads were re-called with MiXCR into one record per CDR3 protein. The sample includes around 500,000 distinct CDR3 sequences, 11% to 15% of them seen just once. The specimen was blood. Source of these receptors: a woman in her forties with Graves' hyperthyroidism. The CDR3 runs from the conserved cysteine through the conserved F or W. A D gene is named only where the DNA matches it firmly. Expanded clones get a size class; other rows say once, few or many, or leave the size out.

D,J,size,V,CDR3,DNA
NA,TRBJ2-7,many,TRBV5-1,CASRALDSYEQYF,TGCGCCAGCAGAGCCCTGGACTCCTACGAGCAGTACTTC
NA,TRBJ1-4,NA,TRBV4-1,CASSPEDWEKLVF,TGCGCCAGCAGCCCCGAGGATTGGGAAAAACTGGTTTTT
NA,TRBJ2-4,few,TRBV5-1,CASSSGEDLRGSKNIQYF,TGCGCCAGCAGCTCCGGGGAAGACTTAAGGGGGTCCAAAAACATTCAGTACTTC
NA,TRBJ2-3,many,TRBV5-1,CASSFVGAGLDTQYF,TGCGCCAGCAGCTTTGTAGGGGCGGGCCTCGATACGCAGTATTTT
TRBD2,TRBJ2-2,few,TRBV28,CASRGGRARTGELFF,TGTGCCAGCAGGGGCGGGAGGGCCCGCACCGGGGAGCTGTTTTTT
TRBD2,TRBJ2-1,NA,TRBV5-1,CASSLEAGEGREQFF,TGCGCCAGCAGCTTGGAGGCGGGAGAGGGGCGGGAGCAGTTCTTC
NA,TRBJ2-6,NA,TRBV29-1,CSVLKAVGANVLTF,TGCAGCGTTCTTAAGGCAGTTGGGGCCAACGTCCTGACTTTC
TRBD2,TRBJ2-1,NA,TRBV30,CAWSVSTSGKHEQFF,TGTGCCTGGAGTGTATCTACTAGCGGGAAGCATGAGCAGTTCTTC
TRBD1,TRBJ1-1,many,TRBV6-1,CASSFRQGEAFF,TGTGCCAGCAGTTTTAGACAGGGCGAAGCTTTCTTT
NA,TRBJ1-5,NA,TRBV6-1,CATLTAGQVLGQPQHF,TGTGCCACCCTCACCGCCGGCCAGGTCCTAGGTCAGCCCCAGCATTTT
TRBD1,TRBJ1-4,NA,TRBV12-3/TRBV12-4,CASWGQGVEKLFF,TGTGCCAGCTGGGGACAGGGTGTTGAAAAACTGTTTTTT
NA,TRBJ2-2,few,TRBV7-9,CASSFGDSTNTGELFF,TGTGCCAGCAGCTTTGGGGACTCAACGAACACCGGGGAGCTGTTTTTT
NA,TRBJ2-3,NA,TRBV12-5,CASQETGTVSTDTQYF,TGTGCTAGCCAAGAGACCGGGACTGTAAGCACAGATACGCAGTATTTT
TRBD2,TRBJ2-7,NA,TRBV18,CASSLGLAGFSYEQYF,TGTGCCAGCTCACTGGGACTAGCGGGTTTTTCCTACGAGCAGTACTTC
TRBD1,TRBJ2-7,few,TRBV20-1,CSAAEGGIPYEQYF,TGCAGTGCAGCCGAAGGGGGCATCCCCTACGAGCAGTACTTC
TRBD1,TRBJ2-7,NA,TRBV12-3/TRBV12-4,CASRDRGNYEQYF,TGTGCCAGCAGGGACAGGGGAAACTACGAGCAGTACTTC
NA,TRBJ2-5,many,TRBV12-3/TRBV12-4,CASGFRRAEGTQYF,TGTGCCAGCGGATTTCGGAGGGCCGAAGGGACCCAGTACTTC
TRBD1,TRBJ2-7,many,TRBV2,CASSEQGVPNYEQYF,TGTGCCAGCAGTGAACAGGGGGTACCTAACTACGAGCAGTACTTC
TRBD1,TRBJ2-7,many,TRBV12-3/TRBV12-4,CASSLTGTGMDEQYF,TGTGCCAGCAGTTTAACCGGGACAGGGATGGACGAGCAGTACTTC
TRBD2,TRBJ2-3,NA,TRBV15,CATSRGLLAGGSDTQYF,TGTGCCACCAGCAGAGGTTTACTAGCGGGAGGGTCAGATACGCAGTATTTT
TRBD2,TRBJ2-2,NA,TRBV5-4,CASSPTSGRMAGELFF,TGTGCCAGCAGCCCGACTAGCGGGAGAATGGCCGGGGAGCTGTTTTTT
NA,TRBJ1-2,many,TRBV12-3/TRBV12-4,CASSSTGQTYGYTF,TGTGCCAGCAGTTCGACCGGACAGACTTATGGCTACACCTTC
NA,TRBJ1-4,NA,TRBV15,CATSRDMTEGEKLFF,TGTGCCACCAGCAGAGATATGACGGAGGGTGAAAAACTGTTTTTT
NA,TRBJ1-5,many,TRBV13,CASSLGPWFGNQPQHF,TGTGCCAGCAGCCTAGGACCGTGGTTTGGCAATCAGCCCCAGCATTTT
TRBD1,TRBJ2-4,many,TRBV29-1,CSVEWQGAMNIQYF,TGCAGCGTTGAATGGCAGGGGGCGATGAACATTCAGTACTTC
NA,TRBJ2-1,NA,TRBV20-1,CSALASDSNEQFF,TGCAGTGCTCTTGCTAGCGATTCCAATGAGCAGTTCTTC
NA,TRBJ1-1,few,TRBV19,CASTGVGEAFF,TGTGCCAGTACAGGGGTTGGCGAAGCTTTCTTT
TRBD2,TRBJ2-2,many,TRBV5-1,CASSKPGLAGGYTGELFF,TGCGCCAGCAGCAAACCGGGACTAGCGGGAGGTTACACCGGGGAGCTGTTTTTT
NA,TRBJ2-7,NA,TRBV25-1,CASSELWVGEQYF,TGTGCCAGCAGTGAATTATGGGTGGGGGAGCAGTACTTC
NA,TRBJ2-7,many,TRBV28,CASSSTVLTYEQYF,TGTGCCAGCAGCTCGACAGTCCTAACCTACGAGCAGTACTTC
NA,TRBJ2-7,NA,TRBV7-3,CASSPGHYSYEQHF,TGCGCCAGCAGCCCGGGACACTACTCCTACGAGCAGCACTTC
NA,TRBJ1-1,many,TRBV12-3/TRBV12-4,CASSLDPSGLTEAFF,TGTGCCAGCAGTTTAGACCCCAGCGGGCTCACTGAAGCTTTCTTT
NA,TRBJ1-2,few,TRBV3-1,CASSQGGRGYTF,TGTGCCAGCAGCCAAGGGGGTCGGGGCTACACCTTC
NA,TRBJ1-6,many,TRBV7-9,CASSFGNRVDSPLHF,TGTGCCAGCAGCTTCGGAAACAGGGTCGATTCACCCCTCCACTTT
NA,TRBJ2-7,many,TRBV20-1,CSAASGSSYEQYF,TGCAGTGCGGCTTCCGGGAGCTCCTACGAGCAGTACTTC
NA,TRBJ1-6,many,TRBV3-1,CASSQVAGNSPLHF,TGTGCCAGCAGCCAAGTGGCAGGGAATTCACCCCTCCACTTT
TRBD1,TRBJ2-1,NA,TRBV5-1,CASSPGQGARSNEQFF,TGCGCCAGCAGCCCGGGACAGGGGGCTCGGAGCAATGAGCAGTTCTTC
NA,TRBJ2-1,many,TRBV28,CASSTPEGGTYNEQFF,TGTGCCAGCAGTACCCCGGAGGGGGGCACCTACAATGAGCAGTTCTTC
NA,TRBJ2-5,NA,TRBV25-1,CASSGLKGGVETQYF,TGTGCCAGCAGTGGATTAAAAGGGGGGGTGGAGACCCAGTACTTC
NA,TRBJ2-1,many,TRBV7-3,CASSLTGTDWDNEQFF,TGTGCCAGCAGCTTAACGGGGACCGATTGGGACAATGAGCAGTTCTTC
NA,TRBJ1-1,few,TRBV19,CASSQQGWTEAFF,TGTGCCAGTAGTCAACAGGGATGGACTGAAGCTTTCTTT
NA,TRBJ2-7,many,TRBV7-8,CASSFELTYEQYF,TGTGCCAGCAGCTTTGAACTAACCTACGAGCAGTACTTC
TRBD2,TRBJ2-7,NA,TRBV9,CASSAGPGGEQYF,TGTGCCAGCAGCGCGGGACCGGGAGGCGAGCAGTACTTC
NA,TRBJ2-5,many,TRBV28,CASSLPTGTVETQYF,TGTGCCAGCAGTTTGCCGACTGGGACCGTAGAGACCCAGTACTTC
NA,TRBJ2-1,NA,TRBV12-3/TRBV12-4,CASRTMVNEQFF,TGTGCCAGCAGGACCATGGTGAATGAGCAGTTCTTC
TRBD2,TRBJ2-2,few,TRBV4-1,CASSQAGGRNTGELFF,TGCGCCAGCAGCCAAGCTGGCGGGAGGAACACCGGGGAGCTGTTTTTT
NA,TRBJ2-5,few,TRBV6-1,CASSPRPGQSEETQYF,TGTGCCAGCAGTCCACGACCCGGACAGAGTGAAGAGACCCAGTACTTC
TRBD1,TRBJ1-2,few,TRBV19,CASSLRGQGHGYTF,TGTGCCAGTAGCCTACGGGGACAGGGTCATGGCTACACCTTC
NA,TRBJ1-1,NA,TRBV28,CASSRTFSVTEAFF,TGTGCCAGCAGCCGTACCTTTAGTGTCACTGAAGCTTTCTTT
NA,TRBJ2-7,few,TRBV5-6,CASSPLQGYEQYF,TGTGCCAGCAGCCCACTTCAGGGATACGAGCAGTACTTC
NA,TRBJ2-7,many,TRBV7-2,CASSFDLVSPNGEQYF,TGTGCCAGCAGCTTTGATCTGGTCTCGCCTAACGGGGAGCAGTACTTC
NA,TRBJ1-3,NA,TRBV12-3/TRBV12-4,CASRGGTGNTIYF,TGTGCCAGCCGGGGGGGTACTGGAAACACCATATATTTT
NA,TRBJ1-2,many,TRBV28,CASRSGQPGIGYTF,TGTGCCAGCAGATCGGGCCAACCGGGGATAGGCTACACCTTC
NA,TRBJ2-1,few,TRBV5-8,CASSWGRGRGYNEQFF,TGTGCCAGCAGCTGGGGCAGGGGGAGGGGTTACAATGAGCAGTTCTTC
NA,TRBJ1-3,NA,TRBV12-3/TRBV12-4,CASRTGSTNTIYF,TGTGCCAGCAGAACGGGGAGTACAAACACCATATATTTT
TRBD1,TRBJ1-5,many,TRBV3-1,CASTDRDSNQPQHF,TGTGCCAGCACCGACAGGGATAGCAATCAGCCCCAGCATTTT
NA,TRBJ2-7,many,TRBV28,CASSLSGTSMQQYF,TGTGCCAGCAGTTTATCCGGGACAAGTATGCAGCAGTACTTC
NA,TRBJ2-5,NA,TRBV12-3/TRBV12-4,CASSFAGYQETQYF,TGTGCCAGCAGTTTCGCAGGGTACCAAGAGACCCAGTACTTC
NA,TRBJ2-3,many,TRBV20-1,CSARELDNTDTQYF,TGCAGTGCGAGAGAGTTGGACAACACAGATACGCAGTATTTT